The clone carrying this T cell receptor (beta chain) was recorded once. Germline V gives CDR1 SEHNR, CDR2 FQNEAQ (reference sequence). The CDR3 consists of 17 residues. The trim removed 6 bases at V and 0 bases at J, leaving 7 bases unmatched. Original analysis: The authors estimated nucleated cell counts from reference gene primer amplification. Using immunoSEQ multiplex PCR, the repertoire was profiled, and TCRdb retains in-frame clones only, with some absent. V, J and clone size reflect that table, while D and trimming were determined from the DNA. The sample lists fewer than 300,000 clones; around 90% were seen once. This entry comes from a study of blood T cell repertoires in COVID-19. The wider study: Samples of COVID-19 (acute and convalescent) were obtained from the United States, Italy and Spain. Sources were T cells, B-cell-depleted T cells, or PBMCs; the material itself was cDNA or gDNA.

Sequenced: peripheral blood. The sequence was obtained from a man aged 18 to 30 with active or convalescent COVID-19. The V and J genes are TRBV7-9 and TRBJ2-7; 14 positions match TRBD2. The DNA for the CDR3 is TGTGCCAGCAGGCGGGGACTAGCGGGGGCCGACTCCTACGAGCAGTACTTC. Protein product: CASRRGLAGADSYEQYF.